Following are 5 T cell receptor beta chains from one sample sequenced in a study of T-cell memory formation after mild COVID-19. TCRdb reprocessed the 5' RACE reads with MiXCR, giving one entry per CDR3 protein. This table has 400,000 or so distinct CDR3 sequences, more than 20% appearing once. The sample taken for sequencing was PBMCs or a T cell subset sorted from them (not recorded which). These receptors were collected from an adult woman who had mild COVID-19 (a few samples of this study predate the infection). Cell type and time point are not known.

In its sample, this clonotype was seen a few times. This chain joins TRBV20-1 and TRBJ2-7, with D tentatively TRBD2 (7 bases). The CDR3 runs to 13 residues. Between the trimmed V and J ends, which lost 4 bases and 3 bases, there was a span of 13 bases. CDR1 is DFQATT, CDR2 SNEGSKA, per germline (reference sequence). This chain's CDR3 is CSAKGGDRYEQYF. For the CDR3, the DNA is TGCAGTGCTAAGGGGGGGGACCGCTACGAGCAGTACTTC.

V gene TRBV7-2 combines with J gene TRBJ1-4; no clear D. Trimming left V 4 bases short and J 3 bases short, with 9 bases between. This CDR3 contains 14 residues. The germline CDR1 and CDR2 sequences are SGHTA and FQGNSA. CDR3 region: CASSYHGANEKLFF. The CDR3 nucleotides read TGTGCCAGCAGCTATCACGGTGCTAATGAAAAACTGTTTTTT. Full variable domain (rest looked up from reference TRBV7-2 and TRBJ1-4): GAGVSQSPSNKVTEKGKDVELRCDPISGHTALYWYRQSLGQGLEFLIYFQGNSAPDKSGLPSDRFSAERTGGSVSTLTIQRTQQEDSAVYLCASSYHGANEKLFFGSGTQLSVL.

This chain uses TRBV9 with TRBJ2-7; 7 nucleotides line up with TRBD1. V lost 4 bases, J lost 6 bases, and 10 bases stayed unmatched. The CDR3 is made up of 14 amino acids. CDR1 is SGDLS, CDR2 YYNGEE, per germline. The CDR3: CASSPLGRDSEQYF. CDR3 coding DNA: TGTGCCAGCAGCCCCCTGGGCCGGGACAGCGAGCAGTACTTC.

This clonotype turned up a few times. The rearrangement uses TRBV4-3 and TRBJ2-1; TRBD2 agrees at 14 bases. This CDR3 comprises 20 residues. J lost 7 bases, V lost 1 base, and 15 bases had no gene match. Germline V gene sequence: CDR1 LGHNA, CDR2 YSLEER. CDR3 bases: TGCGCCAGCAGCCAAGTAATGACTAGCGGGAGGGCGACTACAGGGAATGAGCAGTTCTTC. Its protein is CASSQVMTSGRATTGNEQFF.

This clonotype has just a few counts. The chain combines TRBV12-3 or TRBV12-4 with TRBJ2-7, with TRBD2 matching over 14 bases. CDR3 size: 15 residues. V lost 4 bases, J lost 3 bases, and 2 bases stayed unmatched. CDR3 protein: CASSSGLAGVYEQYF. CDR3 DNA: TGTGCCAGCAGTTCGGGACTAGCGGGAGTCTACGAGCAGTACTTC.